The 17 T cell receptor beta chains below all came from one sample that was sequenced in a study of T cells in Graves' hyperthyroidism and ophthalmopathy. TCR beta CDR3 regions were amplified from RNA. HTBI primers drove first-round RT-PCR of the TCR CDR3. TCRdb processed the multiplex PCR reads anew with MiXCR; each CDR3 protein has one entry. The data show 150,000 or so distinct CDR3 sequences, with approximately 20% seen just once and around two thirds held by the top ten. Source material: blood. Receptor source: a woman in her fifties or sixties with Graves' hyperthyroidism that later progressed to Graves' ophthalmopathy.

The table lists this clonotype with a few counts. Given the absence of the conserved phenylalanine or tryptophan at the CDR3 end, a read error is likely. This chain joins TRBV20-1 and TRBJ1-1; no clear D. The CDR3 loop spans 13 amino acids. Germline CDR1 is DFQATT and CDR2 is SNEGSKA (reference sequence). V dropped 1 base and J dropped 1 base, with 7 bases sitting between them. In DNA, the CDR3 is TGCAGTGCTAGAGGTCTGGGGAACACTGAAGCTTTCCTT. Translating gives CSARGLGNTEAFL.

The chain recombines TRBV4-1 with TRBJ2-1; a possible D gene is TRBD2 (5 bases). The length of the CDR3 is 13 residues. The germline V gene encodes CDR1 MGHRA and CDR2 YSYEKL. V lost 3 bases, J lost 9 bases, and 12 bases lay in between. Written as DNA, the CDR3 is TGCGCCAGCAGCCACGAGGGAGCAGGTGAGCAGTTCTTC. Translating it yields CASSHEGAGEQFF.

Note on this clonotype: A much bigger clone sits one base away, suggesting this may be a read error. The genes are TRBV10-3 and TRBJ1-2, with TRBD1 identical over 8 bases. The CDR3 contains 17 residues. V dropped 10 bases and J dropped 4; count of bases not matched to a gene: 20. Germline CDR1 and CDR2: ENHRY and SYGVKD. DNA of the CDR3: TGTGCCAGCAGGTCAGGACAGGGCGTTGAGACGAGCTATGGCTACACCTTC. Encoded protein: CASRSGQGVETSYGYTF.

The table lists this clonotype with a few counts. The chain has TRBV28 and TRBJ1-5, with D possibly being TRBD1 (5 bases). The CDR3 totals 15 residues. CDR1 MDHEN and CDR2 SYDVKM come from the germline V gene. V was pared by 2 bases and J by 0 bases, with 8 bases between. The DNA of the CDR3 is TGTGCCAGCAGTTTAGGAGGACATAGCAATCAGCCCCAGCATTTT. Its protein product is CASSLGGHSNQPQHF.

This clonotype was observed at least ten times. One end of the junction fails to match germline, which may point to a read error. The chain uses TRBV7-7 and TRBJ2-1; the match to TRBD2 covers 7 bases. The germline V gene encodes CDR1 SSHAT and CDR2 FNYEAQ (reference sequence). The CDR3 consists of 15 residues. In DNA, the CDR3 is TGTGCTAGCAGCGTGGGGCCTAGCGGTAACAATGAGCAGTTCTTC. This gives the protein CASSVGPSGNNEQFF.

The chain carries TRBV28 and TRBJ2-7; 8 nucleotides agree with TRBD1. Germline values: CDR1 MDHEN, CDR2 SYDVKM. This CDR3 has 15 amino acids. The V gene end was trimmed by 0 bases and the J gene end by 6 bases; junction bases not matched to a gene: 7. The CDR3 sequence is CASSLWDRAQREQYF. The CDR3 nucleotides read TGTGCCAGCAGTTTATGGGACAGGGCCCAGCGCGAGCAGTACTTC.

This chain uses TRBV6-1 with TRBJ2-1, with 8 positions matching TRBD2. The CDR3 spans 15 residues. Germline assignment: CDR1 MNHNS and CDR2 SASEGT. V lost 5 bases, J lost 9 bases, and 12 bases stayed unmatched. CDR3 sequence: CASSLGLVGLSEQFF. DNA for the CDR3: TGTGCCAGCAGTTTGGGACTAGTGGGACTTAGTGAGCAGTTCTTC.

The genes are TRBV27 and TRBJ2-3; D gene ambiguous. In germline, CDR1 is MNHEY, CDR2 SMNVEV (reference sequence). This CDR3 is built from 12 residues. With 5 bases removed from V and 2 bases from J, the gap between germline ends came to 5 bases. The CDR3 protein is CASSRPTDTQYF. The CDR3, as DNA: TGTGCCAGCAGTCGCCCCACAGATACGCAGTATTTT.

The chain carries TRBV7-9 and TRBJ1-6; D uncertain. Germline V gene data show CDR1 as SEHNR and CDR2 as FQNEAQ (reference sequence). Between the trimmed V and J ends, which lost 8 bases and 0 bases, there was a span of 8 bases. The CDR3 is 14 amino acids. DNA for the CDR3: TGTGCCAGCGGAGGGAGCTCCTATAATTCACCCCTCCACTTT. Translation gives CASGGSSYNSPLHF.

This clonotype was picked up many times. This sequence joins TRBV20-1 and TRBJ2-2; 7 positions agree with TRBD2. Germline values: CDR1 DFQATT, CDR2 SNEGSKA (reference sequence). The CDR3 contains 16 residues. V gave up 1 base and J gave up 4 bases; unmatched junction bases: 9. CDR3 region: CSARAAGVPGTGELFF. The CDR3 DNA is TGCAGTGCTAGAGCCGCGGGAGTCCCGGGCACCGGGGAGCTGTTTTTT.

The chain combines TRBV29-1 with TRBJ2-1; maybe TRBD2 (7 bases). This CDR3 has 15 amino acids. The ends were cut back, 7 bases at V and 0 bases at J, with 16 bases in the middle. Germline V lookup: CDR1 SQVTM, CDR2 ANQGSEA. The CDR3 protein is CSGGGAESSYNEQFF. The CDR3 DNA is TGCAGCGGGGGGGGGGCAGAGAGCTCCTACAATGAGCAGTTCTTC.

This clonotype was counted ten times or more. The rearrangement links TRBV11-2 to TRBJ1-5; D not certain. V lost 1 base and J lost 1, with 8 bases in between. This CDR3 spans 15 amino acids. Germline assignment: CDR1 SGHAT and CDR2 FQNNGV. The CDR3 region is CASSLGEKSNQPQHF. Here the CDR3 DNA reads TGTGCCAGCAGCTTAGGAGAAAAGAGCAATCAGCCCCAGCATTTT.

This clonotype was seen more than once but under ten times. V is TRBV11-2 and J is TRBJ2-7, with TRBD2 matching over 9 bases. Germline CDR1 SGHAT, CDR2 FQNNGV. The CDR3 is 15 residues long. V dropped 5 bases and J dropped 3; count of bases not matched to a gene: 8. Here the CDR3 DNA reads TGTGCCAGCAGCGCCCTGACTAGCGGTTACTACGAGCAGTACTTC. Protein: CASSALTSGYYEQYF. The whole variable domain, filled in from reference TRBV11-2 and TRBJ2-7, reads EAGVAQSPRYKIIEKRQSVAFWCNPISGHATLYWYQQILGQGPKLLIQFQNNGVVDDSQLPKDRFSAERLKGVDSTLKIQPAKLEDSAVYLCASSALTSGYYEQYFGPGTRLTVT.

This clonotype was recorded at least ten times. This chain uses TRBV28 with TRBJ2-4; D remains unclear. Germline CDR1 and CDR2: MDHEN and SYDVKM. This CDR3 is 12 amino acids long. The germline V and J ends were trimmed by 4 bases and 5 bases, with 6 bases remaining between them. In DNA, the CDR3 is TGTGCCAGCAGTTATGGGGAAAACATTCAGTACTTC. Translating gives CASSYGENIQYF.

This clonotype was seen repeatedly, ten times or more. CDR3 DNA sequence: TGCAGCGTTGAAGATCGCCTACAAGGGACAGGGGACAATGAGCAGTTCTTC. It codes for CSVEDRLQGTGDNEQFF. The rearrangement links TRBV29-1 to TRBJ2-1, with 10 positions matching TRBD1. CDR3 size: 17 residues. Germline loops: CDR1 SQVTM, CDR2 ANQGSEA. J gave up 5 bases and V 0 bases, and 10 bases lay outside the gene matches.

This clonotype was detected ten times or more. The chain is built from TRBV6-1 and TRBJ2-7; TRBD2 is a possible D gene (6 bases). The germline V and J ends were trimmed by 5 bases and 7 bases, with 12 bases remaining between them. Germline lookup yields CDR1 MNHNS and CDR2 SASEGT. CDR3 size: 12 residues. The CDR3 spells CASSSPAGEQYF. The DNA of the CDR3 is TGTGCCAGCAGTTCCCCCGCGGGGGAGCAGTACTTC.

The chain carries TRBV11-2 and TRBJ2-5; 8 bases are a match to TRBD2. V dropped 4 bases and J dropped 0; count of bases not matched to a gene: 10. Germline assignment: CDR1 SGHAT and CDR2 FQNNGV. The CDR3 runs to 17 residues. This CDR3 reads CASSSWGSGTDQETQYF. The CDR3 region has the DNA TGTGCCAGCAGCTCGTGGGGTAGCGGGACCGACCAAGAGACCCAGTACTTC. Based on the CDR3 plus reference TRBV11-2 and TRBJ2-5, the full variable domain is EAGVAQSPRYKIIEKRQSVAFWCNPISGHATLYWYQQILGQGPKLLIQFQNNGVVDDSQLPKDRFSAERLKGVDSTLKIQPAKLEDSAVYLCASSSWGSGTDQETQYFGPGTRLLVL.